The 12 T cell receptor beta chains in this list originate from one sample, sequenced in a study of OX40 agonist ivuxolimab in advanced cancers. Assay used: immunoSEQ multiplex PCR; TCRdb lists only in-frame clones, some missing. The top ten clones hold approximately 5.5% of a sample with approximately 100,000 clones, about 80% of them seen once. The specimen was CD4+ or CD8+ T cells sorted from blood, collected in a trial of the OX40 agonist ivuxolimab. The source of these receptors is an adult with an advanced solid tumor such as melanoma, head and neck, liver or kidney cancer.

This chain links TRBV2 with TRBJ2-7; 11 bases match TRBD2. V trimming: 6 bases; J trimming: 1 base; junction bases outside the gene matches: 2. The CDR3 has 14 amino acids. Germline lookup yields CDR1 SNHLY and CDR2 FYNNEI. This chain's CDR3 is CASRTSGGSYEQYF. The CDR3 DNA follows: TGTGCCAGCAGAACTAGCGGGGGATCCTACGAGCAGTACTTC.

The V and J genes are TRBV10-3 and TRBJ1-2; D unclear. The CDR3 is 14 amino acids. From germline, CDR1 is ENHRY and CDR2 SYGVKD. V was trimmed by 2 bases and J by 0 bases, leaving 7 bases between them. This CDR3 is CAISEPDSNYGYTF. CDR3 DNA: TGTGCCATCAGTGAGCCGGATTCTAACTATGGCTACACCTTC.

The chain recombines TRBV7-9 with TRBJ2-7, with D perhaps being TRBD1 or TRBD2 (5 bases each). This CDR3 is 17 amino acids long. The germline V gene has CDR1 SEHNR and CDR2 FQNEAQ (reference sequence). The V and J ends lost 2 bases and 0 bases respectively, with 17 bases between them. The CDR3 spells CASSLSVGTQDSYEQYF. CDR3 nucleotide sequence: TGTGCCAGCAGCTTATCGGTCGGGACGCAAGACTCCTACGAGCAGTACTTC. The whole variable domain, filled in from reference TRBV7-9 and TRBJ2-7, reads DTGVSQNPRHKITKRGQNVTFRCDPISEHNRLYWYRQTLGQGPEFLTYFQNEAQLEKSRLLSDRFSAERPKGSFSTLEIQRTEQGDSAMYLCASSLSVGTQDSYEQYFGPGTRLTVT.

This clone occurred once. V gene TRBV6-6 combines with J gene TRBJ2-7, with D possibly TRBD1 on 6 matching bases. CDR3 length: 13 residues. Trimming left V 8 bases short and J 4 bases short, with 15 bases between. The germline V gene has CDR1 MNHNY and CDR2 SVGAGI (reference sequence). The CDR3 protein is CASVRRGTYEQYF. As DNA, the CDR3 is TGTGCCAGCGTGCGCAGGGGAACATACGAGCAGTACTTC.

A remark on this clone: This same CDR3 is encoded by further DNA sequences in the sample. The chain recombines TRBV30 with TRBJ2-7; D gene ambiguous. With 1 base removed from V and 4 bases from J, the gap between germline ends came to 5 bases. The CDR3 totals 11 residues. In germline, CDR1 is GTSNPN, CDR2 SVGIG (reference sequence). The DNA of the CDR3 is TGTGCCTGGAGTGCCAAATACGAGCAGTACTTC. As protein: CAWSAKYEQYF.

The chain joins TRBV13 to TRBJ1-1, with TRBD1 identical over 7 bases. Germline V CDR1 and CDR2: PRHDT, FYEKMQ (reference sequence). Trimming cost V 4 bases and J 3 bases; bases outside gene matches: 5. This CDR3 is built from 14 residues. CDR3: CASSWQGGDTEAFF. The CDR3 region has the DNA TGTGCCAGCAGCTGGCAGGGGGGGGACACTGAAGCTTTCTTT. Full variable domain (outside the CDR3, taken from reference TRBV13 and TRBJ1-1): AAGVIQSPRHLIKEKRETATLKCYPIPRHDTVYWYQQGPGQDPQFLISFYEKMQSDKGSIPDRFSAQQFSDYHSELNMSSLELGDSALYFCASSWQGGDTEAFFGQGTRLTVV.

This chain connects TRBV4-1 to TRBJ2-7; TRBD1 matches 7 bases. Germline CDR1 MGHRA, CDR2 YSYEKL. This CDR3 region has 15 residues. Losses at the gene ends were 4 bases for V and 1 base for J; bases not matched to a gene: 7. The CDR3 reads CASSRDSSGSYEQYF. CDR3 bases: TGCGCCAGCAGCCGGGACAGTTCGGGGTCCTACGAGCAGTACTTC.

V and J are TRBV7-3 and TRBJ2-7, with TRBD1 identical over 8 bases. The CDR3 is 15 residues long. Looked up from germline, CDR1 is SGHTA and CDR2 is FQGTGA. Trimming at V came to 6 bases and at J to 2 bases, leaving 9 bases not matched to a gene. The DNA for the CDR3 is TGTGCCAGCAGTTATACCGGGACAGGAGCCTACGAGCAGTACTTC. It translates to CASSYTGTGAYEQYF.

The count of this clone is one. The chain employs TRBV30 and TRBJ2-5, with 11 bases identical to TRBD1. The V segment lost 8 bases and the J segment 5 bases; nucleotides outside the gene matches: 1. Per germline, CDR1 GTSNPN and CDR2 SVGIG (reference sequence). The CDR3 is made up of 11 amino acids. In DNA, the CDR3 is TGTGCCGGACAGGGGGCGGAGACCCAGTACTTC. This translates into CAGQGAETQYF.

V is TRBV9 and J is TRBJ2-3; TRBD2 matches 8 bases. With V trimmed by 2 bases and J by 5 bases, 7 bases remained unmatched. The V gene's germline CDR1 is SGDLS and CDR2 YYNGEE. The CDR3 covers 15 residues. Here the CDR3 reads CASSVDGRAGDTQYF. CDR3 nucleotide sequence: TGTGCCAGCAGCGTTGACGGGAGGGCCGGAGATACGCAGTATTTT.

The V and J genes are TRBV27 and TRBJ2-4; D perhaps matches TRBD1 (6 bases). The CDR3 has 15 amino acids. Germline CDR1 MNHEY, CDR2 SMNVEV (reference sequence). The ends were cut back, 3 bases at V and 0 bases at J, with 9 bases in the middle. CDR3 sequence (DNA): TGTGCCAGCAGTTTGACAGGAATAGCCAAAAACATTCAGTACTTC. Translated, it gives CASSLTGIAKNIQYF.

Worth noting for this clone: Mismatch with germline at one junction end may stem from a read error. The chain couples TRBV7-2 to TRBJ2-1; the D gene is possibly TRBD2 (6 bases). Per germline, CDR1 SGHTA and CDR2 FQGNSA. This CDR3 region has 14 residues. DNA of the CDR3: TGTGCCAGCAGCTTAATGGACGCGGGACGGTGGGAGGTCTTC. It is translated as CASSLMDAGRWEVF.